This TCR beta chain was sequenced in a study of cytomegalovirus exposure and HLA in healthy donors. PCR was performed using 60 Vbeta and 13 Jbeta primers. Data came from immunoSEQ multiplex PCR; TCRdb stores just in-frame clones and leaves some out. The sample's table shows about 120,000 clones. This CDR3 comprises 14 residues. Germline V gives CDR1 SGHAT, CDR2 FQNNGV. V lost 5 bases to trimming and J lost 0 bases, with 5 bases between them. The study sampled nominally healthy donors, though unrecorded immune exposures were likely. The rearrangement joins TRBV11-2 to TRBJ2-6; no firm D call. The sample comprised PBMCs. The receptor's source is a man in his forties or fifties in good health and CMV-seropositive. This CDR3 is CASSPTSGANVLTF. The CDR3 nucleotides read TGTGCCAGCAGCCCTACCTCTGGGGCCAACGTCCTGACTTTC.